The present T cell receptor beta chain was sequenced within a study of blood T cell repertoires in COVID-19. Study-level information: Spain, Italy and the United States supplied samples that represented acute and convalescent COVID-19.

The CDR3 is 16 amino acids. V shed 0 bases, J shed 4 bases, and the junction held 4 bases outside the gene matches. Germline CDR1 is MNHEY and CDR2 is SVGAGI. Using immunoSEQ multiplex PCR, the repertoire was profiled, and TCRdb retains in-frame clones only, with some absent. The sample holds just over 250,000 clones; 80% to 95% are singletons and the top ten take approximately 2.5%. The chain recombines TRBV6-5 with TRBJ2-3; 10 nucleotides align to TRBD2. The clonotype was recovered from a person aged 18-35 years with COVID-19, enrolled during active disease. The sequenced material came from peripheral blood. In DNA, the CDR3 is TGTGCCAGCAGTTACTCTCCTAGCGGGAGTTCAGATACGCAGTATTTT. This translates into CASSYSPSGSSDTQYF.